This is a list of T cell receptor beta chains from one sample in a study of cytomegalovirus exposure and HLA in healthy donors. Repertoires were generated with immunoSEQ multiplex PCR, while TCRdb's copy carries only in-frame clones and drops some. The sample contains 140,000 to 150,000 clones, 70% to 80% of which appear only once. The specimen was PBMCs. These receptor sequences come from a young woman in good health and CMV-seropositive. The CDR3 runs from the conserved cysteine through the conserved F or W. A D gene is named only where the DNA matches it firmly. Expanded clones are given a class, and other clones once, few, many or no size at all.

d_gene	v_gene	j_gene	abundance	CDR3nt	CDR3aa
-	TRBV9	TRBJ2-7	-	TGTGCCAGCAGCGAACAGCCAGAATTCTCCTACGAGCAGTACTTC	CASSEQPEFSYEQYF
TRBD1	TRBV18	TRBJ1-1	-	TGTGCCAGCGGTCGACAGGGACTAGGACTGAACACTGAAGCTTTCTTT	CASGRQGLGLNTEAFF
-	TRBV28	TRBJ1-1	-	TGTGCCAGCAGTCCCGGGACACAGAACACTGAAGCTTTCTTT	CASSPGTQNTEAFF
TRBD1	TRBV5-1	TRBJ2-7	few	TGCGCCAGCAGGGTTGGGACAGCCGGATACGAGCAGTACTTC	CASRVGTAGYEQYF
-	TRBV9	TRBJ1-3	-	TGTGCCAGCAGCGCTAGCGGAAACACCATATATTTT	CASSASGNTIYF
TRBD1	TRBV10-2	TRBJ2-7	-	TGCGCCAGCGGACAGGGGACAGGCTACGAGCAGTACTTC	CASGQGTGYEQYF
-	TRBV19	TRBJ2-5	-	TGTGCCAGTCGTCAGGCCGGAGAGACCCAGTACTTC	CASRQAGETQYF
-	TRBV9	TRBJ2-4	-	TGTGCCAGCAGCGGAGGACACACCAAAAACATTCAGTACTTC	CASSGGHTKNIQYF
TRBD1	TRBV9	TRBJ2-2	-	TGTGCCAGCAGTCAAACAGGGGGCCCCGGGGAGCTGTTTTTT	CASSQTGGPGELFF
TRBD1	TRBV5-6	TRBJ1-1	-	TGTGCCAGCAGCAAAGGGGACAGGGCGGTTTGGACTGAAGCTTTCTTT	CASSKGDRAVWTEAFF
-	TRBV6-1	TRBJ1-5	-	TGTGCCAGCAGTGGTGGAGGAGGTTTTAGCAATCAGCCCCAGCATTTT	CASSGGGGFSNQPQHF
-	TRBV19	TRBJ2-1	-	TGTGCCAGTAGCGGGACTTTAGGTGAGCAGTTCTTC	CASSGTLGEQFF
TRBD1	TRBV27	TRBJ2-2	-	TGTGCCAGCAGCTTCCTAGTTGGGACAGGGGCCGGGGAGCTGTTTTTT	CASSFLVGTGAGELFF
-	TRBV15	TRBJ1-4	-	TGTGCCACCAGCAGGGGATTATGGGGGGATAATGAAAAACTGTTTTTT	CATSRGLWGDNEKLFF
TRBD1	TRBV4-3	TRBJ1-5	-	TGCGCCAGCAGCCAAGATGCGACAGGGGATCAGCCCCAGCATTTT	CASSQDATGDQPQHF
-	TRBV2	TRBJ2-7	-	TGTGCCAGCAGGCCCAGGGCCCCAGCCTACGAGCAGTACTTC	CASRPRAPAYEQYF
-	TRBV6-5	TRBJ1-2	-	TGTGCCAGCAGTTACGTCGACTATGGCTACACCTTC	CASSYVDYGYTF
-	TRBV5-1	TRBJ2-5	-	TGCGCCAGCAGCTTGGAGGTAGCGAGGCAGACCCAGTACTTC	CASSLEVARQTQYF
-	TRBV28	TRBJ2-6	few	TGTGCCAGCAGTTTCGGACAAACCTCTGGGGCCAACGTCCTGACTTTC	CASSFGQTSGANVLTF
TRBD1	TRBV18	TRBJ2-7	-	TGTGCCAGCTCACCCGAGGGCAGGGGGCTTTCCGAGCAGTACTTC	CASSPEGRGLSEQYF